This entry concerns a single TCR beta chain. The sample comes from a study of blood T cell repertoires in COVID-19. This CDR3 is built from 13 residues. V lost 7 bases and J 8 bases, leaving 16 bases between the germline ends. Germline V gene sequence: CDR1 LNHDA, CDR2 SQIVND (reference sequence). The repertoire was sequenced with immunoSEQ multiplex PCR; TCRdb's copy has only in-frame clones and lacks some. Of 150,000 or so clones in the sample, 74% are singletons; the top ten hold less than 3%. The TCR sequence derives from an elderly woman with acute or convalescent COVID-19. The sequencing sample was made of peripheral blood. The chain links TRBV19 to TRBJ2-3, with D perhaps TRBD1 (6 bases). In nucleotides, the CDR3 is TGTGCCAGTATTCCATCTACAGGGAGTACGCAGTATTTT. Protein sequence: CASIPSTGSTQYF.